This T cell receptor beta chain comes out of a study of T cell repertoires and HLA-DP antigens (dated by TCRdb to 2017 to 2018). Concerning the study at large: The study used an in vitro model of CD4+ T cell alloreactivity in which transduced HeLa cells presented allogeneic HLA-DP. The average DNA input was about 230 ng for sorted CD137+CD4+ samples versus roughly 1,100 ng for pre-culture CD4+ samples. Of the three donors, two were male and one was female, and their ages ranged from the 18-to-29 age band up to the 60-to-69 age band. The two alloantigens modelled structurally similar versus dissimilar alloantigens, differing from self at one and ten peptide-binding groove amino acids, respectively.

Magnetic bead negative selection was used to isolate untouched CD4+ T cells from Ficoll-separated PBMC, with purity averaging roughly 98%. Untouched CD4+ T cells were isolated from Ficoll-separated PBMC with magnetic beads, reaching 95% to 98% purity with negligible CD8+ contamination. Peripheral blood mononuclear cells were supplied by the buffy coats of a few healthy blood donors, who served as the study donors. Each of the three donors was CMV seronegative. The DNeasy Blood & Tissue Kit was used to extract genomic DNA. Genomic DNA from sorted CD137+CD4+ cells and from pre-culture CD4+ baseline samples of each subject was subjected to TCRB sequencing. The CDR3, cysteine through phenylalanine, is 13 amino acids long. Kept here is only the CDR3 DNA, which spans 39 bases and is read in frame from base 1. The germline V gene supplies CDR1 SQVTM and CDR2 ANQGSEA. V is pruned by 7 bases and J by 7 bases, leaving 9 bases of the junction without a gene match.

Overall results and qualifications from the work: Similar clonality (about 0.38) was observed for sorted CD137+ cells against both alloantigens, and this clonality was much higher than that observed in pre-culture samples (around 0.042). Limitations included only a few donors, a non-physiological HeLa antigen-presenting system, and the use of total CD4+ responder cells. The naive and memory CD4+ repertoires were not analysed as separate populations. Clones undetected before culture had an average cumulative frequency of roughly 36% against one allele versus 50% to 55% against the other.

Concerning this clone: The antigen this receptor binds is unknown. The record has no base qualities; no much larger clone is one base away.

The immunoSEQ multiplex PCR, with forward primers for 54 TRBV segments and reverse primers for 13 TRBJ segments, was used to amplify TCRB CDR3 regions. Deep resolution, with a target of roughly 220,000 T cell genomes, was applied to the sequencing of pre-culture CD4+ samples. Sequencing of amplicons was performed on an Illumina HiSeq System, and 87 bp reads covering the CDR3 were generated. The authors processed their data as follows. Correction for PCR and sequencing errors was applied to reads, and CDR3 regions were defined through alignment to IMGT reference sequences. Template and unique rearrangement counts were estimated using synthetic template pools. Clonality was computed as 1 minus Pielou's evenness. Richness was estimated with the Daley-Smith estimator. Morisita's index served as the measure of repertoire overlap. Clones found in cultured samples but undetected in the pre-culture repertoire of the corresponding donor were defined as low-abundance clones. TCRdb stores this immuneACCESS table with in-frame sequences only. Part of the clones is absent; in the studies checked, under half of the shortfall reflects unresolved V genes, and no reason is known for the rest. The V and J calls and clone size are taken from that table; D and trimming were inferred from the DNA. The table for this sample lists approximately 110,000 clones; about 92% of them were counted only once. The ten largest make up over 0.25% of the sample.

The clonotype was recovered from a woman between 18 and 30 years old in good health and CMV-seronegative. The sequencing input was CD4+ T cells from PBMCs. The rearrangement joined TRBV29-1 to TRBJ1-4, and 7 junctional nucleotides match TRBD1. The nucleotides read TGCAGCGCCGCGACAGGGTTCGGTGAAAAACTGTTTTTT. Its amino acids are CSAATGFGEKLFF.